The present T cell receptor beta chain was sequenced within a study of immune cell composition in non-small cell lung cancer. Study-wide findings and caveats: Lung adenocarcinomas had lower top 10 clone scores and clonality than squamous tumours. Squamous carcinomas (approximately 75%) more often had tumour-associated clones >0.5% than adenocarcinomas (roughly 35%).

The method was immunoSEQ multiplex PCR; TCRdb's version includes in-frame clones alone and lacks a portion of them. The sample yields roughly 3,000 clones, 60% to 85% seen once. The CDR3 loop spans 12 amino acids. Germline V gene data show CDR1 as SGHTS and CDR2 as YDEGEE. V dropped 2 bases and J dropped 8 bases, with 10 bases sitting between them. As for this clone: Its antigen is still unknown.

V usage is TRBV5-8 and J usage is TRBJ1-2; weak D call: TRBD1 (6 bases). This sequence was found in a human donor with non-small cell lung cancer. Material for sequencing was lung tumor tissue. The CDR3 nucleotides read TGTGCCAGCAGCTTACAGGGTTGGGGCTACACCTTC. Translating it yields CASSLQGWGYTF.